This T cell receptor beta chain derives from a study of cytotoxic CD8 clonotypes in ibrutinib-treated CLL. V lost 4 bases, J lost 0 bases, and 12 bases lay in between. The CDR3 has 14 amino acids. The germline V gene encodes CDR1 SQVTM and CDR2 ANQGSEA. Investigators sought sequencing depths of between 1 in 200,000 and 1 in 1 million T cells. Measured with immunoSEQ multiplex PCR; TCRdb has only the in-frame clones, and not every one. The sample contains 300,000 to 400,000 clones, 67% of which appear only once. Study-wide points: Public clonotypes proved infrequent, and on treatment they shrank or remained steady. Clonality correlated strongly with circulating CD8+ T cells and exceeded age-matched healthy donors at baseline.

Concerning this clone: Its antigen is not known.

The TCR comes from a human donor with chronic lymphocytic leukemia. The V and J genes are TRBV29-1 and TRBJ1-1; tentative D call: TRBD1 (5 bases). Sequencing was performed on PBMCs, taken after 36 months of ibrutinib treatment. CDR3 nucleotide sequence: TGCAGCGTTGTTGGGGGTTTCGTGAACACTGAAGCTTTCTTT. It translates to CSVVGGFVNTEAFF.